This record concerns one TCR beta chain sequence. These data are taken from a study of blood T cell repertoires in COVID-19. Clones were sequenced by immunoSEQ multiplex PCR, and TCRdb holds only the in-frame ones, with some missing. The table lists around 30,000 clones, 65% to 90% of them singletons, with about 6.1% in the top ten. The CDR3 consists of 16 residues. V gave up 1 base and J gave up 3 bases, with 15 bases separating them. Looked up from germline, CDR1 is LGHDT and CDR2 is YNNKEL (reference sequence). This rearrangement joins TRBV3-1 (or the pseudogene TRBV3-2) to TRBJ2-5; a weak D match, TRBD2 (5 bases). The sequence came from a man in his 60s with active COVID-19. Sequencing input: peripheral blood. Here the CDR3 DNA reads TGTGCCAGCAGCCAAGGCGCCCTAGCAGGCAAAGAGACCCAGTACTTC. Translating gives CASSQGALAGKETQYF.